The 18 T cell receptor beta chains reported below all come from one sample, sequenced in a study of blood T cell repertoires in COVID-19. TCRdb keeps only in-frame clones here, not all; method: immunoSEQ multiplex PCR. The sample shows about 440,000 clones, 87% of them seen only once. The sample taken for sequencing was PBMCs or T cells enriched from blood (not recorded which). The receptors here all came from a young woman with acute COVID-19.

The rearrangement links TRBV27 to TRBJ1-4; D is ambiguous. Germline V gives CDR1 MNHEY, CDR2 SMNVEV (reference sequence). The V end lost 0 bases, the J end lost 8 bases, and 13 bases lay between the germline ends. The CDR3 is 15 amino acids. CDR3 region: CASSLSGEVLEKLFF. In DNA, the CDR3 is TGTGCCAGCAGTTTATCCGGGGAGGTTCTCGAAAAACTGTTTTTT.

The chain uses TRBV6-5 and TRBJ1-6, with 8 bases fitting TRBD1. The CDR3 has 15 residues. The junction had 13 bases not matched to a gene; V was cut back by 8 bases and J by 10 bases. Germline loops: CDR1 MNHEY, CDR2 SVGAGI. CDR3 sequence (DNA): TGTGCCAGCGGAGGCTCCGGACAGGGTGGATCACCCCTCCACTTT. Translation gives CASGGSGQGGSPLHF.

This chain uses TRBV21-1 with TRBJ2-7; TRBD2 reflects the table's D call only, with no check against the DNA. TRBV21-1 constitutes a pseudogene. The CDR3 is 15 amino acids. Here the CDR3 DNA reads TGTGCCAGATTTAAAAGCGGGAGGGCCCTCTACGAGCAGTACTTC. It yields the protein CARFKSGRALYEQYF.

The V and J genes are TRBV4-1 and TRBJ1-2; TRBD1 matches at 7 bases. Looked up from germline, CDR1 is MGHRA and CDR2 is YSYEKL. CDR3 length: 15 residues. V was clipped by 0 bases and J by 8 bases; unmatched bases: 9. Written as DNA, the CDR3 is TGCGCCAGCAGCCAAGATCATGGGACAGCGGCGGGCTACACCTTC. Encoded protein: CASSQDHGTAAGYTF.

The CDR3 DNA reads as TGTGCCAGCAGTTACTCGGGCAAGATAGACAGTCAGCCCCAGCATTTT. Translated, it gives CASSYSGKIDSQPQHF. V usage is TRBV6-5 and J usage is TRBJ1-5; a possible D gene is TRBD1 (5 bases). The CDR3 runs 16 residues. Germline V gives CDR1 MNHEY, CDR2 SVGAGI. The V end was cut by 0 bases, the J end by 6 bases, with 15 bases between.

This chain joins TRBV16 and TRBJ1-5, with 10 bases lining up with TRBD1. The CDR3 has 14 amino acids. Per the germline V gene, CDR1 is KGHSY and CDR2 is FQNENV. The trim removed 4 bases at V and 11 bases at J, leaving 8 bases unmatched. The CDR3 spells CASSRGTGALAQHF. In DNA form, the CDR3 reads TGTGCCAGCAGCCGAGGGACAGGGGCTCTGGCCCAGCATTTT.

This chain uses TRBV3-1 (or the pseudogene TRBV3-2) with TRBJ1-6; a possible D gene is TRBD1 (6 bases). Trimming took 4 bases from V and 8 from J, leaving 15 bases between them. The CDR3 runs 15 residues. In germline, CDR1 is LGHDT, CDR2 YNNKEL (reference sequence). As DNA, the CDR3 is TGTGCCAGCAGCCGAAACGTCTACAGGGATTCACCCCTCCACTTT. Translated, it gives CASSRNVYRDSPLHF.

J is TRBJ2-2 and V is TRBV11-2; 7 nucleotides match TRBD1. This CDR3 comprises 14 residues. CDR1 is SGHAT and CDR2 is FQNNGV in the germline V gene. V dropped 2 bases and J dropped 6; count of bases not matched to a gene: 3. The CDR3 here is CASSLSQGAGELFF. The CDR3, as DNA: TGTGCCAGCAGCTTATCTCAGGGGGCCGGGGAGCTGTTTTTT. Full variable domain (remainder filled in from reference TRBV11-2 and TRBJ2-2): EAGVAQSPRYKIIEKRQSVAFWCNPISGHATLYWYQQILGQGPKLLIQFQNNGVVDDSQLPKDRFSAERLKGVDSTLKIQPAKLEDSAVYLCASSLSQGAGELFFGEGSRLTVL.

The rearrangement links TRBV7-9 to TRBJ1-1; possibly TRBD1 for D (6 bases). Trimming removed 5 bases from V and 11 bases from J, with 18 bases in between. The CDR3 is made up of 13 amino acids. Germline values: CDR1 SEHNR, CDR2 FQNEAQ (reference sequence). The CDR3, as DNA: TGTGCCAGCAGCCGTTACAGGGCACCGGGGGCTTTCTTT. Translated, it gives CASSRYRAPGAFF.

V is TRBV27 and J is TRBJ1-2; weak D call: TRBD1 (6 bases). The germline V gene encodes CDR1 MNHEY and CDR2 SMNVEV (reference sequence). Trimming pared 5 bases from V and 6 bases from J, leaving 22 bases between. There are 16 residues in the CDR3. CDR3 residues: CASSASRPTGYHGYTF. The DNA of the CDR3 is TGTGCCAGCAGTGCATCAAGACCTACAGGGTATCATGGCTACACCTTC.

This clone occurred once. The genes are TRBV9 and TRBJ2-1, with 10 positions matching TRBD2. The V segment lost 0 bases and the J segment 6 bases; nucleotides outside the gene matches: 6. CDR3 length: 16 amino acids. Germline V gene sequence: CDR1 SGDLS, CDR2 YYNGEE. The CDR3 protein is CASSVGASGSVNEQFF. Here the CDR3 DNA reads TGTGCCAGCAGCGTAGGAGCTAGCGGGAGCGTCAATGAGCAGTTCTTC. Full variable domain (rest looked up from reference TRBV9 and TRBJ2-1): DSGVTQTPKHLITATGQRVTLRCSPRSGDLSVYWYQQSLDQGLQFLIQYYNGEERAKGNILERFSAQQFPDLHSELNLSSLELGDSALYFCASSVGASGSVNEQFFGPGTRLTVL.

The V call is TRBV5-4, the J call TRBJ2-5, with TRBD2 matching 9 bases. V was pared by 3 bases and J by 4 bases, with 13 bases of the junction left unmatched. The CDR3 has 17 residues. The germline CDR1 and CDR2 sequences are SGHNT and YYREEE (reference sequence). CDR3 sequence (DNA): TGTGCCAGCAGCTCCGGGGCTAGCGGGATGGTACCAGAGACCCAGTACTTC. Translated, it gives CASSSGASGMVPETQYF.

The chain combines TRBV19 with TRBJ1-5, with TRBD1 identical over 7 bases. The CDR3 runs 17 residues. Germline assignment: CDR1 LNHDA and CDR2 SQIVND (reference sequence). The V and J ends lost 5 bases and 0 bases, in that order; junction bases with no gene match: 10. The CDR3 bases are TGTGCCAGTAGTGCGCGGGACAGCAAATATAGCAATCAGCCCCAGCATTTT. Amino acids: CASSARDSKYSNQPQHF.

In this sample, this clone turned up a few times. The J gene is TRBJ1-6, the V gene TRBV3-1 (or the pseudogene TRBV3-2); no clear D gene. The germline CDR1 and CDR2 sequences are LGHDT and YNNKEL (reference sequence). CDR3 size: 13 residues. V lost 0 bases to trimming and J lost 10 bases, with 7 bases between them. The CDR3 sequence: CASSQDGGSPLHF. The CDR3, as DNA: TGTGCCAGCAGCCAAGATGGTGGCTCACCCCTCCACTTT.

The genes are TRBV10-2 and TRBJ2-7; 11 bases are shared with TRBD1. J lost 4 bases, V lost 6 bases, and 11 bases had no gene match. In germline, CDR1 is WSHSY, CDR2 SAAADI. The length of the CDR3 is 16 residues. Written as DNA, the CDR3 is TGCGCCAGCAGCCAAGGGACAGGGGGAAAGTGGTACGAGCAGTACTTC. Protein sequence: CASSQGTGGKWYEQYF.

The chain employs TRBV3-1 (or the pseudogene TRBV3-2) and TRBJ2-7; D uncertain. Germline CDR1 and CDR2: LGHDT and YNNKEL (reference sequence). The CDR3 covers 16 residues. V lost 1 base to trimming and J lost 0 bases, with 13 bases between them. CDR3 DNA sequence: TGTGCCAGCAGCCAAGGGTTCGGGTGTCCCTCCTACGAGCAGTACTTC. Its translation is CASSQGFGCPSYEQYF.

This clone turned up a few times. V is TRBV7-9 and J is TRBJ2-2; D is ambiguous. The CDR3 has 16 amino acids. Trimming shortened V by 4 bases and J by 2 bases, and 14 bases separated the two germline ends. The germline gives CDR1 SEHNR, CDR2 FQNEAQ (reference sequence). CDR3 coding DNA: TGTGCCAGCAGCTCCTTGGGCAGATCAAACACCGGGGAGCTGTTTTTT. This sequence encodes CASSSLGRSNTGELFF.

This clone turned up a few times. This rearrangement joins TRBV7-2 to TRBJ1-6, with unresolved D. Per germline, CDR1 SGHTA and CDR2 FQGNSA. V dropped 2 bases and J dropped 6 bases, with 11 bases sitting between them. The CDR3 has 15 amino acids. In DNA form, the CDR3 reads TGTGCCAGCAGCTTAAACTCGCCCGGTAATTCACCCCTCCACTTT. Amino acid sequence: CASSLNSPGNSPLHF.